This is a list of T cell receptor beta chains from one sample in a study of regulatory and conventional T cells in RAG deficiency. TCRdb keeps only in-frame clones here, not all; method: immunoSEQ multiplex PCR. Of fewer than 40,000 clones in the sample, 75% to 80% were seen once. These data were likewise used in another study, on regulatory T cells.

Sequences were obtained from CD4+ effector T cells sorted from blood. These receptors were obtained from a human donor in good health. The CDR3 runs from the conserved cysteine through the conserved F or W. The D gene is left open where the match is weak. Clone size is given for some rows only: seen once, a few or many times, or a class if the clone is expanded.

.,TRBV10-3,TRBJ2-7,.,TGTGCCATCAGTGAGACGGGGGTAGGCGAGCAGTACTTC,CAISETGVGEQYF
.,TRBV2,TRBJ1-1,once,TGTGCCAGTTTAACAGGGTTTGCTGAAGCTTTCTTT,CASLTGFAEAFF
TRBD1,TRBV6-5,TRBJ1-2,.,TGTGCCAGCAGTTACAAAGGGGGCGATTGGCGTGGCTACACCTTC,CASSYKGGDWRGYTF
TRBD2,TRBV7-3,TRBJ2-1,.,TGTGCCAGCAGCTTAAATCCCCGGGACTATCTTGATAGTCTCTACAATGAGCAGTTCTTC,CASSLNPRDYLDSLYNEQFF
.,TRBV9,TRBJ1-1,.,TGTGCCAGCAGCGTAGATCGTAACACTGAAGCTTTCTTT,CASSVDRNTEAFF
TRBD1,TRBV19,TRBJ2-2,.,TGTGCCAGTAGACTGACTGCCGGGACAGGGATTGCCGGGGAGCTGTTTTTT,CASRLTAGTGIAGELFF
.,TRBV30,TRBJ1-1,.,TGTGCCTGGACCCCCCTATTGACACCCAACACTGAAGCTTTCTTT,CAWTPLLTPNTEAFF
.,TRBV19,TRBJ1-4,.,TGTGCCAGTAGTCCGGGACGGTCTTCTTTTGCAACTAATGAAAAACTGTTTTTT,CASSPGRSSFATNEKLFF
.,TRBV10-3,TRBJ2-7,.,TGTGCCACCTCAGGAGGGGCGGACGAGCAGTACTTC,CATSGGADEQYF
TRBD1,TRBV25-1,TRBJ2-3,.,TGTGCCAGCAGTGACCCAGGGGGAACCGCGGGCACAGATACGCAGTATTTT,CASSDPGGTAGTDTQYF
.,TRBV18,TRBJ1-5,.,TGTGCCAGCTCACCCCCGGGTCAGCCCCAGCATTTT,CASSPPGQPQHF
.,TRBV7-3,TRBJ2-1,.,TGTGCCAGCAGCTTAGAAGCCCCGCGCTCCTACAATGAGCAGTTCTTC,CASSLEAPRSYNEQFF
.,TRBV19,TRBJ1-2,.,TGTGCCAGTAGTATATGGCAGGTCGGCTATGGCTACACCTTC,CASSIWQVGYGYTF
.,TRBV10-3,TRBJ1-2,.,TGTGCCATCAGTGGGCAGGGAGCCTATGGCTACACCTTC,CAISGQGAYGYTF
.,TRBV10-3,TRBJ1-1,.,TGTGCCATCAGTGAGGGGCAGAACACTGAAGCTTTCTTT,CAISEGQNTEAFF
TRBD1,TRBV4-2,TRBJ1-4,.,TGTGCCAGCAGCCATTCAGGGGGTAAACTTGAAAAACTGTTTTTT,CASSHSGGKLEKLFF
.,TRBV11-2,TRBJ1-5,.,TGTGCCAGCAGCCCGGGCCCGGATCAGCCCCAGCATTTT,CASSPGPDQPQHF
TRBD1,TRBV2,TRBJ2-4,once,TGTGCCAGAGGGACAGACCTAGCCAAAAACATTCAGTACTTC,CARGTDLAKNIQYF
.,TRBV28,TRBJ2-2,.,TGTGCCAGCAGTTCAGGGCAAAACACCGGGGAGCTGTTTTTT,CASSSGQNTGELFF
.,TRBV5-5,TRBJ1-5,.,TGTGCCAGCGGCCCCGGACGCGTCGGGGATCAGCCCCAGCATTTT,CASGPGRVGDQPQHF
.,TRBV25-1,TRBJ1-5,.,TGTGCCAGCAGTTCCAAAGAAAACCAACAGCCCCAGCATTTT,CASSSKENQQPQHF
.,TRBV2,TRBJ1-2,.,TGTGCCAGCAGTCCGGGACACCTGAATGGCTACACCTTC,CASSPGHLNGYTF
TRBD1,TRBV6-1,TRBJ2-7,.,TGTGCCAGCGCTAGACAGGGGCAGTACGAGCAGTACTTC,CASARQGQYEQYF
TRBD1,TRBV5-1,TRBJ2-7,.,TGCGCCAGCAGCCGCCTCGGGACAGGACCCTACGAGCAGTACTTC,CASSRLGTGPYEQYF
TRBD2,TRBV9,TRBJ2-1,.,TGTGCCAGCAGCGTAATTGGTAGCGGGAATGAGCAGTTCTTC,CASSVIGSGNEQFF
.,TRBV14,TRBJ1-2,.,TGTGCCAGCAGCCAAGGGCCGAACTATGGCTACACCTTC,CASSQGPNYGYTF
TRBD2,TRBV28,TRBJ2-1,once,TGTGCCAGCATATGGGGGGGAGGGAGCAATGAGCAGTTCTTC,CASIWGGGSNEQFF
TRBD1,TRBV30,TRBJ1-5,.,TGTGCCTGGAGCCCGGGAGGGGGCGCTCCTTATGGTCAGCCCCAGCATTTT,CAWSPGGGAPYGQPQHF
TRBD1,TRBV25-1,TRBJ1-3,.,TGTGCCAGCAGTGACCCGTCAGGGGGCTCTGGAAACACCATATATTTT,CASSDPSGGSGNTIYF
.,TRBV2,TRBJ1-5,.,TGTGCCAGCAGTGTAAGGGGCGGGAGCAATCAGCCCCAGCATTTT,CASSVRGGSNQPQHF
.,TRBV5-1,TRBJ2-7,.,TGCGCCAGCAGCTTAGGGGCCGGGAGCAGTTACTGGGATTACGAGCAGTACTTC,CASSLGAGSSYWDYEQYF